The sequence of this T cell receptor (beta chain) was determined in a study of T cell responses to AZD1222 COVID-19 vaccine. General study findings and limits: Just a handful of AZD1222 recipients were seropositive at baseline. Regions 160-218 and 743-854 dominated among vaccine-associated CD4 TCRs spanning spike.

The CDR3 sequence is 16 residues long. The V gene lost 2 bases and the J gene lost 5 bases, with 18 bases spanning the gap. Per germline, CDR1 SGHNT and CDR2 YENEEA. As concerns this clone: Its specificity is not known.

Sequencing used immunoSEQ multiplex PCR; TCRdb keeps in-frame clones, though not all of them. Of over 95,000 clones in the sample, roughly nine tenths are singletons; the top ten hold 4% to 5.5%. V gene TRBV11-3 combines with J gene TRBJ2-5; D ambiguous. The sample in question was peripheral blood, obtained on day 0 of AZD1222 vaccination. The sequence was collected from an adult in good health. CDR3 coding DNA: TGTGCCAGCAGCTTACGTAGCCCTTCAGGACGCGAGACCCAGTACTTC. It is translated as CASSLRSPSGRETQYF.